The T cell receptor beta chain described here comes from a study of OX40 agonist ivuxolimab in advanced cancers. Measured with immunoSEQ multiplex PCR; TCRdb has only the in-frame clones, and not every one. This repertoire shows about 45,000 clones, around 89% found once; its top ten account for about 16%. Overall study results and limits: Mean expanded clone counts were higher in CD8+ than CD4+ T cells. Among some nonresponders, normalized T-cell clonal expansion was also low. Clonal expansion among partial responders at 0.1-3.0 mg/kg ranked near the lowest.

The CDR3 has 14 residues. V was trimmed by 2 bases and J by 3 bases, leaving 11 bases between them. Germline V gene data show CDR1 as SGHNT and CDR2 as YYREEE (reference sequence). Of note for this clone: Its antigen is currently unknown.

The receptor was isolated from an adult with an advanced solid tumor such as melanoma, head and neck, liver or kidney cancer. This specimen consisted of CD4+ or CD8+ T cells sorted from blood, obtained in a trial of the OX40 agonist ivuxolimab. V usage is TRBV5-4 and J usage is TRBJ1-1, with D maybe TRBD1 (6 bases). CDR3 DNA sequence: TGTGCCAGCAGCTTCGTAGGGGGGGACACTGAAGCTTTCTTT. Amino acids: CASSFVGGDTEAFF.